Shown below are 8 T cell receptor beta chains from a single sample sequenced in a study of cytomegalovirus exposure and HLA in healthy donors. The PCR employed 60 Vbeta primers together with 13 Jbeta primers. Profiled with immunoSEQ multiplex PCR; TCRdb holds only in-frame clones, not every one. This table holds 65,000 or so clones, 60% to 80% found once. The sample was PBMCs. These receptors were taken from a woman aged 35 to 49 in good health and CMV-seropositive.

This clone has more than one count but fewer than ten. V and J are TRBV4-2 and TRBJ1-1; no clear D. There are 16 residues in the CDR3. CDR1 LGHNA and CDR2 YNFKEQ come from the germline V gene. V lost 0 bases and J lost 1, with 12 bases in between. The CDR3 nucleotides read TGTGCCAGCAGCCAAGATCTAAGGTCGGGGAACACTGAAGCTTTCTTT. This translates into CASSQDLRSGNTEAFF.

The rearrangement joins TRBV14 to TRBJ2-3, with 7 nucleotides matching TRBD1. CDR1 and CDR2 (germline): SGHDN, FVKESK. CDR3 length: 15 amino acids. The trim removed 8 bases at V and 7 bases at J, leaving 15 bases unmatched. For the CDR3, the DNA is TGTGCCAGCGGAAAGTTGACAGGGTCACTGAATACGCAGTATTTT. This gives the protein CASGKLTGSLNTQYF.

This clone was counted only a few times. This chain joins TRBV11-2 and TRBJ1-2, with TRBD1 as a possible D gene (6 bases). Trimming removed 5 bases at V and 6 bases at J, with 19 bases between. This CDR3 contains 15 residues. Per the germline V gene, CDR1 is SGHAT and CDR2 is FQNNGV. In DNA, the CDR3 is TGTGCCAGCAGCCCTCCTATGGCAGGGGAACATGGCTACACCTTC. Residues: CASSPPMAGEHGYTF.

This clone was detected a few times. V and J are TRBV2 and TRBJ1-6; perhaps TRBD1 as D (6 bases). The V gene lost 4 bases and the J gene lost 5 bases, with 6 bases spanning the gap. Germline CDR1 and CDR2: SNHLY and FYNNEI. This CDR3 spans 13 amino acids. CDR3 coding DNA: TGTGCCAGCAGTGGACAGGATAATTCACCCCTCCACTTT. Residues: CASSGQDNSPLHF.

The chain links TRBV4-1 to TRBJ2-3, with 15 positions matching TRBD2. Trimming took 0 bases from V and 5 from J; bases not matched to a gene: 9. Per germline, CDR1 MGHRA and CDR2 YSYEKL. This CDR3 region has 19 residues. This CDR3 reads CASSQDKGLAGGMGDTQYF. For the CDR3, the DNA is TGCGCCAGCAGCCAAGATAAGGGACTAGCGGGGGGCATGGGAGATACGCAGTATTTT.

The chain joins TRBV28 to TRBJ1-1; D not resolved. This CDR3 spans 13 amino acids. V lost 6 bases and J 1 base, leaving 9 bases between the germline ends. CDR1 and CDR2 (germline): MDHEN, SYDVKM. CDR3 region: CASSSDGNTEAFF. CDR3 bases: TGTGCCAGCAGCAGTGATGGGAACACTGAAGCTTTCTTT.

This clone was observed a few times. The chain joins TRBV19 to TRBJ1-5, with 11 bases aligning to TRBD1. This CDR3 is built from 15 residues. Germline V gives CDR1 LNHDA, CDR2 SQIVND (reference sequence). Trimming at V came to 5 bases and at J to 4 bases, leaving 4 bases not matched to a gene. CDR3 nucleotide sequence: TGTGCCAGTAGTCAGGGACAGGGGGGAAATCAGCCCCAGCATTTT. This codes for CASSQGQGGNQPQHF. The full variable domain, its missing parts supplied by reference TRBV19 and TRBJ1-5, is DGGITQSPKYLFRKEGQNVTLSCEQNLNHDAMYWYRQDPGQGLRLIYYSQIVNDFQKGDIAEGYSVSREKKESFPLTVTSAQKNPTAFYLCASSQGQGGNQPQHFGDGTRLSIL.

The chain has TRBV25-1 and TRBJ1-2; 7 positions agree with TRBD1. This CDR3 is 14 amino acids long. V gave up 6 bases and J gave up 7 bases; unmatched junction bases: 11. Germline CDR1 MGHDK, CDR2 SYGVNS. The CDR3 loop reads CASRMTGNRGGYTF. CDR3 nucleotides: TGTGCCAGCAGGATGACAGGGAATAGAGGTGGCTACACCTTC.